Given below is one TCR beta chain in context. Its matching antigen is unknown. Unique molecular identifiers were built into the TCR beta cDNA libraries. TCRdb re-called the PCR reads through MiXCR, storing one row per CDR3 protein. The sample has under 200,000 distinct CDR3 sequences; approximately 30% are singletons. These data come from a study of post-analysis software for immune sequencing data. Study-level background: Several disease courses (relapsing-remitting, secondary progressive and progressive-relapsing) of multiple sclerosis were included. Study observations and caveats: Significantly lower normalized Chao1 diversity was seen in multiple sclerosis patients than in controls. F measure clustering grouped samples strongly by preparation batch. In patients, five or six TRBV segments were more frequent than in controls, with TRBV5-6, TRBV5-1 and TRBV20-1 among them.

CDR3 size: 17 residues. Trimming took 8 bases from V and 0 from J, leaving 20 bases between them. Germline V CDR1 and CDR2: MNHEY, SVGAGI. The gene calls are TRBV6-5 and TRBJ2-1, with D maybe TRBD1 (6 bases). The origin of this receptor is a girl aged 2-17 years with multiple sclerosis. Sample: blood. The CDR3 coding sequence is TGTGCCAGCGGTCTACCCCAGGGGTTCGGCTCCTACAATGAGCAGTTCTTC. It yields the protein CASGLPQGFGSYNEQFF.